These 11 T cell receptor beta chains originate from one sample sequenced in a study of blood T cell repertoires in COVID-19. Here immunoSEQ multiplex PCR was the method, and the copy in TCRdb shows in-frame clones only, minus some. The sample lists 200,000 to 250,000 clones, 88% occurring once. The sample was peripheral blood. The receptors here all came from a woman aged 55 to 70 with acute or convalescent COVID-19.

V and J are TRBV6-5 and TRBJ1-5; tentatively, D is TRBD1 (5 bases). V lost 6 bases, J lost 4 bases, and 10 bases lay in between. The germline CDR1 and CDR2 sequences are MNHEY and SVGAGI. The CDR3 length is 13 residues. CDR3 sequence: CASSSQGNQPQHF. DNA of the CDR3: TGTGCCAGCAGCTCCCAGGGTAATCAGCCCCAGCATTTT.

The chain joins TRBV3-1 (or the pseudogene TRBV3-2) to TRBJ1-2, with 11 positions matching TRBD1. The CDR3 loop spans 15 amino acids. Germline V gene sequence: CDR1 LGHDT, CDR2 YNNKEL (reference sequence). V gave up 3 bases and J gave up 5 bases; unmatched junction bases: 5. CDR3 loop: CASSQQGQGAYGYTF. Written as DNA, the CDR3 is TGTGCCAGCAGCCAGCAAGGACAGGGGGCGTATGGCTACACCTTC.

This rearrangement joins TRBV5-1 to TRBJ2-1; D unresolved. V lost 1 base and J 4 bases, leaving 6 bases between the germline ends. CDR1 is SGHRS and CDR2 is YFSETQ in the germline V gene. The CDR3 contains 13 residues. Here the CDR3 reads CASSLILYNEQFF. The CDR3 nucleotides read TGCGCCAGCAGCTTGATCCTGTACAATGAGCAGTTCTTC. Drawing the rest from reference TRBV5-1 and TRBJ2-1, the complete variable domain is KAGVTQTPRYLIKTRGQQVTLSCSPISGHRSVSWYQQTPGQGLQFLFEYFSETQRNKGNFPGRFSGRQFSNSRSEMNVSTLELGDSALYLCASSLILYNEQFFGPGTRLTVL.

The chain employs TRBV6-5 and TRBJ1-3, with a weak D call TRBD1 (5 bases). CDR3 length: 14 residues. V shed 7 bases and J shed 2 bases, with 12 bases lying between them. Per germline, CDR1 MNHEY and CDR2 SVGAGI. DNA for the CDR3: TGTGCCAGCAACGGGGGTAAGACTGGAAACACCATATATTTT. The encoded protein is CASNGGKTGNTIYF.

This clone has a handful of counts. The chain employs TRBV27 and TRBJ2-5; 11 nucleotides agree with TRBD2. The CDR3 loop spans 17 amino acids. Germline V CDR1 and CDR2: MNHEY, SMNVEV (reference sequence). The J segment lost 0 bases and the V segment lost 6 bases, leaving 9 bases of the junction unmatched. CDR3 DNA sequence: TGTGCCAGCAGAAAGATACGACTAGCGGGGTACCAAGAGACCCAGTACTTC. Amino acid sequence: CASRKIRLAGYQETQYF.

The chain links TRBV30 to TRBJ2-2; a possible D gene is TRBD1 (5 bases). The V end was cut by 2 bases, the J end by 7 bases, with 11 bases between. The CDR3 is made up of 13 amino acids. The V gene's germline CDR1 is GTSNPN and CDR2 SVGIG (reference sequence). CDR3 DNA sequence: TGTGCCTGGAGTAAAGGGGTCTTCGGGGAGCTGTTTTTT. Translated: CAWSKGVFGELFF.

V and J are TRBV5-6 and TRBJ1-2, with a weak D call TRBD1 (6 bases). V was shortened by 0 bases and J by 5 bases, with 17 bases between the two germline ends. The germline V gene has CDR1 SGHDT and CDR2 YYEEEE. The CDR3 consists of 16 residues. The CDR3 here is CASSLVGHGERYGYTF. The CDR3 region has the DNA TGTGCCAGCAGCTTGGTGGGACACGGGGAGAGATATGGCTACACCTTC.

The chain joins TRBV7-2 to TRBJ1-1; D is undetermined. Deletions cut 1 base from V and 1 base from J, with 7 bases between. Germline CDR1 is SGHTA and CDR2 is FQGNSA. The CDR3 sequence is 14 residues long. CDR3 residues: CASSLDSGNTEAFF. CDR3 DNA: TGTGCCAGCAGCTTAGATTCGGGGAACACTGAAGCTTTCTTT.

This clone was observed once. CDR3 region: CASGWGLGADTQYF. As DNA, the CDR3 is TGTGCCAGTGGGTGGGGACTAGGGGCAGATACGCAGTATTTT. The V and J genes are TRBV19 and TRBJ2-3; TRBD2 matches 8 bases. J was trimmed by 4 bases and V by 8 bases; bases with no gene match: 8. Per germline, CDR1 LNHDA and CDR2 SQIVND (reference sequence). The length of the CDR3 is 14 residues.

The chain couples TRBV4-1 to TRBJ1-6; TRBD1 matches 9 bases. From germline, CDR1 is MGHRA and CDR2 YSYEKL. This CDR3 is built from 15 residues. The J segment lost 14 bases and the V segment lost 3 bases, leaving 11 bases of the junction unmatched. CDR3 loop: CASSHPGQGRGTLHF. In nucleotides, the CDR3 is TGCGCCAGCAGCCACCCTGGACAGGGGAGAGGAACCCTCCACTTT.

This rearrangement joins TRBV7-9 to TRBJ2-1, with D possibly TRBD2 on 8 matching bases. V shed 0 bases and J shed 5 bases, with 17 bases lying between them. This CDR3 contains 17 residues. Germline loops: CDR1 SEHNR, CDR2 FQNEAQ (reference sequence). In nucleotides, the CDR3 is TGTGCCAGCAGCTTAGCCAGGGGGGGACTAGAAGACAATGAGCAGTTCTTC. Translating it yields CASSLARGGLEDNEQFF.